This TCR beta chain comes out of a study of T-cell memory formation after mild COVID-19. In its sample, this clonotype was seen a few times. Antigen: not known. TCRdb re-called the 5' RACE reads with MiXCR, one entry per CDR3 protein. In the table there are 250,000 or so distinct CDR3 sequences, roughly 18% of which are singletons. This CDR3 has 13 amino acids. The trim removed 3 bases at V and 9 bases at J, leaving 6 bases unmatched. CDR1 KGHDR and CDR2 SFDVKD come from the germline V gene. Study conclusions and caveats: Memory cells collected pre-infection included some clones that later responded, suggesting cross-reactive memory joined. A balance of CD4 and CD8 characterized clones contracting day 15 to 85, whereas later expanders leaned CD4+.

What was sequenced was PBMCs or a T cell subset sorted from them (not recorded which). The clonotype was recovered from a man in his late teens or twenties who had mild COVID-19 (a few samples of this study predate the infection). Cell type and time point are not known. The V gene is TRBV24-1, the J gene TRBJ1-2, with 7 bases identical to TRBD1. The CDR3 bases are TGTGCCACCAGTGATGAACAGGGGTTGAGCTACACCTTC. This codes for CATSDEQGLSYTF.